This is a list of T cell receptor beta chains from one sample in a study of spatial heterogeneity in lung cancer. From the 5' RACE reads, TCRdb called clonotypes with MiXCR, one entry per CDR3 protein. The sample includes around 110,000 distinct CDR3 sequences, approximately 12% of them seen just once. The sequenced sample was PBMCs, obtained at follow-up. The origin of the receptors is a male donor with early-stage non-small cell lung cancer. Each CDR3 is given with its conserved first and last residue. Each record gives: J gene, D gene, V gene, clone size, CDR3 DNA, CDR3 protein. The D gene is left open where the match is weak. Part of the rows lack a size; the others show once, few, many or a class for expanded clones.

j_gene: TRBJ1-5
d_gene: NA
v_gene: TRBV7-8
abundance: few
CDR3nt: TGTGCCAGCAGCTTATTCCCCAGTTTTGGCAATCAGCCCCAGCATTTT
CDR3aa: CASSLFPSFGNQPQHF

j_gene: TRBJ1-5
d_gene: NA
v_gene: TRBV6-2/TRBV6-3
abundance: few
CDR3nt: TGTGCCAGCAGTACTTCTTTTTGGTATCAGCCCCAGCATTTT
CDR3aa: CASSTSFWYQPQHF

j_gene: TRBJ1-3
d_gene: TRBD1
v_gene: TRBV5-1
abundance: NA
CDR3nt: TGCGCCAGCAGCGCCGGGACAGACTCTGGAAACACCATATATTTT
CDR3aa: CASSAGTDSGNTIYF

j_gene: TRBJ1-5
d_gene: TRBD1
v_gene: TRBV20-1
abundance: many
CDR3nt: TGCAGTGCGGGGGACAGACATCAGCCCCAGCATTTT
CDR3aa: CSAGDRHQPQHF

j_gene: TRBJ2-4
d_gene: TRBD1
v_gene: TRBV30
abundance: many
CDR3nt: TGTGCCAGCACAGGGGCGGCCAAAAACATTCAGTACTTC
CDR3aa: CASTGAAKNIQYF

j_gene: TRBJ2-2
d_gene: NA
v_gene: TRBV12-3/TRBV12-4
abundance: NA
CDR3nt: TGTGCCAGCAGCATTGGCGGGGAGCTGTTTTTT
CDR3aa: CASSIGGELFF

j_gene: TRBJ2-3
d_gene: TRBD2
v_gene: TRBV4-3
abundance: NA
CDR3nt: TGCGCCAGCAGCCAGGGACTAGCGGACACAGATACGCAGTATTTT
CDR3aa: CASSQGLADTDTQYF

j_gene: TRBJ2-3
d_gene: NA
v_gene: TRBV2
abundance: NA
CDR3nt: TGTGCCAGCCGAGCGGCTCCGGCCACAGATACGCAGTATTTT
CDR3aa: CASRAAPATDTQYF

j_gene: TRBJ1-5
d_gene: TRBD1
v_gene: TRBV28
abundance: many
CDR3nt: TGTGCCAGCAGTTTTCACCAGATATACAGGGGGCGATCCGGCTATCAGCCCCAGCATTTT
CDR3aa: CASSFHQIYRGRSGYQPQHF

j_gene: TRBJ2-7
d_gene: TRBD2
v_gene: TRBV20-1
abundance: few
CDR3nt: TGCAGTGCTGGCTACTCTGGACTAGCGGGGGATCACGAGCAGTACTTC
CDR3aa: CSAGYSGLAGDHEQYF

j_gene: TRBJ1-1
d_gene: TRBD1
v_gene: TRBV15
abundance: many
CDR3nt: TGTGCCACCAGTGGACAGGTCACTGAAGCTTTCTTT
CDR3aa: CATSGQVTEAFF

j_gene: TRBJ1-1
d_gene: NA
v_gene: TRBV12-3/TRBV12-4
abundance: NA
CDR3nt: TGTGCCAGCAGTTTAGACAGGGATCGTGAAGCTTTCTTT
CDR3aa: CASSLDRDREAFF

j_gene: TRBJ2-1
d_gene: NA
v_gene: TRBV27
abundance: few
CDR3nt: TGTGCCAGCAGTTTCTTCAGGGGAACCCTCTACAATGAGCAGTTCTTC
CDR3aa: CASSFFRGTLYNEQFF

j_gene: TRBJ2-3
d_gene: NA
v_gene: TRBV10-3
abundance: NA
CDR3nt: TGTGCCATCAGAAACGGGGCGGGCACAGATACGCAGTATTTT
CDR3aa: CAIRNGAGTDTQYF

j_gene: TRBJ1-6
d_gene: NA
v_gene: TRBV29-1
abundance: many
CDR3nt: TGCAGCGTTGATCGGCACCTGAATAATTCACCCCTCCACTTT
CDR3aa: CSVDRHLNNSPLHF

j_gene: TRBJ2-6
d_gene: NA
v_gene: TRBV12-3/TRBV12-4
abundance: NA
CDR3nt: TGTGCCAGCAGTGGGGATTACTCTGGGACCAACGTCCTGACTTTC
CDR3aa: CASSGDYSGTNVLTF

j_gene: TRBJ1-1
d_gene: NA
v_gene: TRBV18
abundance: few
CDR3nt: TGTGCCAGCTCACCACCAGTGTCGAACACTGAAGCTTTCTTT
CDR3aa: CASSPPVSNTEAFF

j_gene: TRBJ1-3
d_gene: NA
v_gene: TRBV9
abundance: NA
CDR3nt: TGTGCCAGCAGCGTAACTGTTGGTGGGGCCTCCTCTGGAAACACCATATATTTT
CDR3aa: CASSVTVGGASSGNTIYF

j_gene: TRBJ1-1
d_gene: NA
v_gene: TRBV12-3/TRBV12-4
abundance: NA
CDR3nt: TGTGCCAGCAGTTTCGGAGGCAGCGGCAACACTGAAGCTTTCTTT
CDR3aa: CASSFGGSGNTEAFF

j_gene: TRBJ2-2
d_gene: NA
v_gene: TRBV30
abundance: NA
CDR3nt: TGTGCCTGGACCCCATCGGTTTCCGGGGAGCTGTTTTTT
CDR3aa: CAWTPSVSGELFF

j_gene: TRBJ1-2
d_gene: NA
v_gene: TRBV10-3
abundance: NA
CDR3nt: TGTGCCATCAGTGAGGAACAGTTTTATGGCTACACCTTC
CDR3aa: CAISEEQFYGYTF

j_gene: TRBJ2-1
d_gene: NA
v_gene: TRBV20-1
abundance: many
CDR3nt: TGCAGTGCTCGCAGACAGGGAGGTGGAGGGGAGCAGTTCTTC
CDR3aa: CSARRQGGGGEQFF

j_gene: TRBJ1-3
d_gene: NA
v_gene: TRBV6-5
abundance: many
CDR3nt: TGTGCCAGCAGCCCTCAATGGACAAAGAGAAACACCATATATTTT
CDR3aa: CASSPQWTKRNTIYF

j_gene: TRBJ1-1
d_gene: NA
v_gene: TRBV3-1
abundance: NA
CDR3nt: TGTGCCAGCAGCCTAGGAGGGGGTTACACTGAAGCTTTCTTT
CDR3aa: CASSLGGGYTEAFF

j_gene: TRBJ1-5
d_gene: NA
v_gene: TRBV4-1
abundance: medium-sized
CDR3nt: TGCGCCAGCAGCCAAGGGGTCATCACGCCCCAGCATTTT
CDR3aa: CASSQGVITPQHF

j_gene: TRBJ2-7
d_gene: TRBD1
v_gene: TRBV5-1
abundance: many
CDR3nt: TGCGCCAGCAGCCTGGGACAGGCCACCTACGAGCAGTACTTC
CDR3aa: CASSLGQATYEQYF

j_gene: TRBJ1-4
d_gene: NA
v_gene: TRBV4-1
abundance: NA
CDR3nt: TGCGCCAGCAGCCAAGGTGGCATTTCCGCAACTAATGAAAAACTGTTTTTT
CDR3aa: CASSQGGISATNEKLFF

j_gene: TRBJ2-2
d_gene: NA
v_gene: TRBV10-1
abundance: few
CDR3nt: TGCGCCAGCAGTGATGGGGATAAGCTGTTTTTT
CDR3aa: CASSDGDKLFF

j_gene: TRBJ1-5
d_gene: NA
v_gene: TRBV4-1
abundance: many
CDR3nt: TGCGCCAGCAGCCAAGCGGGACCTAGCAATCAGCCCCAGCATTTT
CDR3aa: CASSQAGPSNQPQHF